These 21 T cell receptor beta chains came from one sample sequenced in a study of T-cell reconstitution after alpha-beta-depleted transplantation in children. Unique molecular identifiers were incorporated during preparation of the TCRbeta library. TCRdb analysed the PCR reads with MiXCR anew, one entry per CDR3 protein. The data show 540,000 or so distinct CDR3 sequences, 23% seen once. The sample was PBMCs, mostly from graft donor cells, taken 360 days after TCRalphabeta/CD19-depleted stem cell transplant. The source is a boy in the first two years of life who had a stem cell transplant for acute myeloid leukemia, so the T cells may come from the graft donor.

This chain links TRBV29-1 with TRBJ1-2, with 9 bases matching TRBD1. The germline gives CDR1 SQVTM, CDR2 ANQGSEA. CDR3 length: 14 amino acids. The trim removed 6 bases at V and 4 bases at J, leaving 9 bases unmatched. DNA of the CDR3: TGCAGCGTCGATGCCGGGACAGGGACCTATGGCTACACCTTC. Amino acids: CSVDAGTGTYGYTF.

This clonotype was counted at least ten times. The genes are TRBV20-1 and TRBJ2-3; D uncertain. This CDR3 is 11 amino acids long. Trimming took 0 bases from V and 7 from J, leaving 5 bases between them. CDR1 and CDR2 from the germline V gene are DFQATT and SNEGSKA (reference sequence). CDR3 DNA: TGCAGTGCTAGAGAGCGCTATACGCAGTATTTT. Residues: CSARERYTQYF.

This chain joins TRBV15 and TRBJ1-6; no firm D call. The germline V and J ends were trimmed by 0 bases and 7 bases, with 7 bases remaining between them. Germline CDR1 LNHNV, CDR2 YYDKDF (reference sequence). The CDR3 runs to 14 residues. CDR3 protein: CATSRDGGNSPLHF. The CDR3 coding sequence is TGTGCCACCAGCAGAGATGGTGGGAATTCACCCCTCCACTTT. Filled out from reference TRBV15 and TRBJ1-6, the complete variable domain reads DAMVIQNPRYQVTQFGKPVTLSCSQTLNHNVMYWYQQKSSQAPKLLFHYYDKDFNNEADTPDNFQSRRPNTSFCFLDIRSPGLGDTAMYLCATSRDGGNSPLHFGNGTRLTVT.

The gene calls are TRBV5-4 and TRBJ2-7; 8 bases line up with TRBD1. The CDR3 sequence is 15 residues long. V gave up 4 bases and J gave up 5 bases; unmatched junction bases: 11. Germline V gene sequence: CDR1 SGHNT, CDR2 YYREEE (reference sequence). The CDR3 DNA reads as TGTGCCAGCAGCATTTTGCAGGGGGCAAGGAACGAGCAGTACTTC. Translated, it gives CASSILQGARNEQYF.

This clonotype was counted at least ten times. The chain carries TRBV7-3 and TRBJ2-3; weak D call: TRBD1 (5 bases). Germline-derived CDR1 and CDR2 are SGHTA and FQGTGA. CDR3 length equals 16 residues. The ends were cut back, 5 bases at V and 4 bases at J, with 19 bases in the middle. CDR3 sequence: CASSPEGRGPADTQYF. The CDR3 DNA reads TGTGCCAGCAGCCCTGAAGGAAGGGGCCCCGCAGATACGCAGTATTTT.

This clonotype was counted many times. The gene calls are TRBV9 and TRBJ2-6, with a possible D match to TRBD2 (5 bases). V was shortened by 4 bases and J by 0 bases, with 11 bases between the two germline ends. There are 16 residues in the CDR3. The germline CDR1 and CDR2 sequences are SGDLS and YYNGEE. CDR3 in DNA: TGTGCCAGCAGCACTCGCCGGGACTCTGGGGCCAACGTCCTGACTTTC. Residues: CASSTRRDSGANVLTF.

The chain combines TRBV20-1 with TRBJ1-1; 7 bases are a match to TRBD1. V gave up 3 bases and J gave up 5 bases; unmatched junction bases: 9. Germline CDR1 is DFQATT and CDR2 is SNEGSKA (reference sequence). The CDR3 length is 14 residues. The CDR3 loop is CSARGLTGWTEAFF. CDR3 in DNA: TGCAGTGCTAGGGGTTTGACAGGGTGGACTGAAGCTTTCTTT.

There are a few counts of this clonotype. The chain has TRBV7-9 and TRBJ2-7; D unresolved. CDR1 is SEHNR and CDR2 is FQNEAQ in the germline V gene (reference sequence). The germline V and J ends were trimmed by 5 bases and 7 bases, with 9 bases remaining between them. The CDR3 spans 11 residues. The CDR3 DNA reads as TGTGCCAGCAGCGTTTCTGAAGAGCAGTACTTC. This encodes CASSVSEEQYF.

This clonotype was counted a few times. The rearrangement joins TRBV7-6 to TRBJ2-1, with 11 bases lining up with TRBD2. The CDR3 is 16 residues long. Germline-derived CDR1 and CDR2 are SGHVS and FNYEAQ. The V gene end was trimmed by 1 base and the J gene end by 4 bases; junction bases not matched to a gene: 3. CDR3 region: CASSLGASGGYNEQFF. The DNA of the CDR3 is TGTGCCAGCAGCTTAGGGGCTAGCGGGGGGTACAATGAGCAGTTCTTC.

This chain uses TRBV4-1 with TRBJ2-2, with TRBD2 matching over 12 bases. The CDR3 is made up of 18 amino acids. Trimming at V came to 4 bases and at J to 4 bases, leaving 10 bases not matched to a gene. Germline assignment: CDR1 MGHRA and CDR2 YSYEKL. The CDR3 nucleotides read TGCGCCAGCAGCCTCTTACCTCTAGCGGGGGGGACCACCGGGGAGCTGTTTTTT. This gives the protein CASSLLPLAGGTTGELFF.

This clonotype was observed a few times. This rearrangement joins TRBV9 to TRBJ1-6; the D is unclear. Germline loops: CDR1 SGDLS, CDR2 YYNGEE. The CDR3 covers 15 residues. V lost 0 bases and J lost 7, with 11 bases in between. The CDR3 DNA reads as TGTGCCAGCAGCGTAGAACCAGCGGAAAATTCACCCCTCCACTTT. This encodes CASSVEPAENSPLHF.

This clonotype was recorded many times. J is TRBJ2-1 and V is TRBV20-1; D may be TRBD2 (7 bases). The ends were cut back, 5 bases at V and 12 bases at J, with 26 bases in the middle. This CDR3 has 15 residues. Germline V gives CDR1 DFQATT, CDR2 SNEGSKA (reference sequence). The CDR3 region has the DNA TGCAGTGCTCCCAACCAGAGTGGGGGGGCCCGGGGGCAGTTCTTC. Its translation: CSAPNQSGGARGQFF.

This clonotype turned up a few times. DNA of the CDR3: TGTGCCAGCATCACTAGCGGGGGAACTAGCACAGATACGCAGTATTTT. This gives the protein CASITSGGTSTDTQYF. The V and J genes are TRBV18 and TRBJ2-3, with TRBD2 matching over 11 bases. This CDR3 is built from 16 residues. V shed 8 bases and J 0 bases; nucleotides not matched to a gene: 7. Germline CDR1 reads KGHSH; CDR2 reads LQKENI. The full variable domain, its missing parts supplied by reference TRBV18 and TRBJ2-3, is NAGVMQNPRHLVRRRGQEARLRCSPMKGHSHVYWYRQLPEEGLKFMVYLQKENIIDESGMPKERFSAEFPKEGPSILRIQQVVRGDSAAYFCASITSGGTSTDTQYFGPGTRLTVL.

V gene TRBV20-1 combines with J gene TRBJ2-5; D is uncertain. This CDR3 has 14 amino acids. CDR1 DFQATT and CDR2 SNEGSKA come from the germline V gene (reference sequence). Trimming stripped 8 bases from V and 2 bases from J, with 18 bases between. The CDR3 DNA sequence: TGCAGTATCCCTCATCGCTGGGGTCAAGAGACCCAGTACTTC. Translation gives CSIPHRWGQETQYF.

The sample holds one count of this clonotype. DNA of the CDR3: TGTGCCAGCAGTGCATCACAGGATTCAAATACGCAGTATTTT. Residues: CASSASQDSNTQYF. The V and J genes are TRBV25-1 and TRBJ2-3; D is perhaps TRBD1 (5 bases). V dropped 4 bases and J dropped 7 bases, with 15 bases sitting between them. Per germline, CDR1 MGHDK and CDR2 SYGVNS. The CDR3 spans 14 residues. Filled out from reference TRBV25-1 and TRBJ2-3, the complete variable domain reads EADIYQTPRYLVIGTGKKITLECSQTMGHDKMYWYQQDPGMELHLIHYSYGVNSTEKGDLSSESTVSRIRTEHFPLTLESARPSHTSQYLCASSASQDSNTQYFGPGTRLTVL.

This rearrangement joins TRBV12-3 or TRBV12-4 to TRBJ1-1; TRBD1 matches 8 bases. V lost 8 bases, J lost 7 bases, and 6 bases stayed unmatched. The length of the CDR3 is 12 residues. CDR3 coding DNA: TGTGCCAGCCGAGGACAGGGACTTGAAGCTTTCTTT. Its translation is CASRGQGLEAFF.

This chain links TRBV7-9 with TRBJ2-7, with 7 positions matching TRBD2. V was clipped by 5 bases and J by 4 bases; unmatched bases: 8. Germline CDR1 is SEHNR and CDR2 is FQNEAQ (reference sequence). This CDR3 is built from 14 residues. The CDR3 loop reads CASSTLAVPYEQYF. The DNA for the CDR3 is TGTGCCAGCAGCACGCTAGCGGTGCCTTACGAGCAGTACTTC.

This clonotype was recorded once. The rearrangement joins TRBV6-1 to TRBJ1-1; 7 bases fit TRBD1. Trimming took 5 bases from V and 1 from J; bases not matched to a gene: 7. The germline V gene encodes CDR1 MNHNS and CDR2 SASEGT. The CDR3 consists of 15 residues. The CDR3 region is CASSTWDSSNTEAFF. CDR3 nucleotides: TGTGCCAGCAGTACCTGGGACAGTTCGAACACTGAAGCTTTCTTT.

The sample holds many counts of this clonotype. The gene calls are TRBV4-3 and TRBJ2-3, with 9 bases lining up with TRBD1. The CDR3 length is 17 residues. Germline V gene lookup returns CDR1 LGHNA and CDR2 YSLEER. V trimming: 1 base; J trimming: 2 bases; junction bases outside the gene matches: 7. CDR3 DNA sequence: TGCGCCAGCAGCCAAGGGGGGACAGGGCCTAACACAGATACGCAGTATTTT. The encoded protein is CASSQGGTGPNTDTQYF.

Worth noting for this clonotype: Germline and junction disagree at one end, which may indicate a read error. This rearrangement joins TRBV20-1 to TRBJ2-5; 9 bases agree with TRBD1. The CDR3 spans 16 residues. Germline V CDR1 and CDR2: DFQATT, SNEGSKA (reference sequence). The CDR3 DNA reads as TGCTGTGCTAGAGCCGGGACAGGGATGCGTCAAGAGACCCAGTACTTC. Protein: CCARAGTGMRQETQYF.

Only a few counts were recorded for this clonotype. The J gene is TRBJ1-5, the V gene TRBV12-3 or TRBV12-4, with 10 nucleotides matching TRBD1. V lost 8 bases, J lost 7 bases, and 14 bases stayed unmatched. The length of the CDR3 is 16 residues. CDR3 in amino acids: CASQGQGLVQGQPQHF. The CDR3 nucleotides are TGTGCCAGCCAGGGACAGGGGCTGGTCCAGGGGCAGCCCCAGCATTTT.